This T cell receptor beta chain originates from a study of spatial heterogeneity in lung cancer. Background on the study: Among detected sequences, beta-chain ones consistently exceeded alpha-chain ones in number.

Unique molecular identifiers tagged every individual TCR cDNA molecule. TCRdb reprocessed the 5' RACE reads via MiXCR and lists one record per CDR3 protein. The table lists 60,000 to 85,000 distinct CDR3 sequences, over 7% of them singletons. Trimming removed 3 bases from V and 7 bases from J, with 13 bases in between. Germline values: CDR1 SGHAT, CDR2 FQNNGV. The CDR3 extends over 14 amino acids. Regarding time point: blood at routine non-recurrence follow-up after resection. This clonotype was detected many times. Sequencing was performed on PBMCs, taken at follow-up. The genes are TRBV11-2 and TRBJ2-1; D unresolved. This sequence originates from a female donor with early-stage non-small cell lung cancer. The CDR3 sequence: CASSFSPGVNEQFF. Written as DNA, the CDR3 is TGTGCCAGCAGCTTCTCTCCGGGCGTAAATGAGCAGTTCTTC.